This T cell receptor (beta chain) was retrieved from a study of blood T cell repertoires in COVID-19. Study background: The United States, Italy and Spain provided the acute and convalescent COVID-19 samples. The analysed material was cDNA or gDNA that came from T cells, B-cell-depleted T cells, or PBMCs.

In the original workflow: Quantification of nucleated cells was approximated via reference gene primer amplification. The method was immunoSEQ multiplex PCR; TCRdb's version includes in-frame clones alone and lacks a portion of them. For V, J and clone size, that table is used; D and trimming come from the DNA. Among some 200,000 clones listed, around 84% were seen once. This CDR3 comprises 14 residues. Germline V lookup: CDR1 MNHEY, CDR2 SVGAGI. V lost 6 bases to trimming and J lost 2 bases; unmatched junction nucleotides: 5. This chain joins TRBV6-5 and TRBJ2-7; 9 positions match TRBD1. Sequencing used peripheral blood. The sequence came from a man aged 25 to 40 with active or convalescent COVID-19. As DNA, the CDR3 is TGTGCCAGCAGGGCCGGGACAGGGACCTACGAGCAGTACGTC. Its protein product is CASRAGTGTYEQYV.